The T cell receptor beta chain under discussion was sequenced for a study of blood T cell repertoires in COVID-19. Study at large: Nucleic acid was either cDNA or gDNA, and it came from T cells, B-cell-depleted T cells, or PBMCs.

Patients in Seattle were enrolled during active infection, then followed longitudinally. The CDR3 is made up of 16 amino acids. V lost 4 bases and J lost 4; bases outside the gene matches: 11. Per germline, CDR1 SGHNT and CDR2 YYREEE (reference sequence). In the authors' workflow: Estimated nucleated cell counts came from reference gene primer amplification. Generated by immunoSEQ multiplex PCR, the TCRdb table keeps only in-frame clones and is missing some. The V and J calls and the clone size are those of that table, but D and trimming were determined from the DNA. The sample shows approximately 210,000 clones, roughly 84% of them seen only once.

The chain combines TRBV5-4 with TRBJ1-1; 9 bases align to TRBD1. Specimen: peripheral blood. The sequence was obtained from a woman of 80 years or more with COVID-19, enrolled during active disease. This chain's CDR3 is CASSPNRGRGGTEAFF. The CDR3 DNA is TGTGCCAGCAGCCCTAACAGGGGGCGCGGTGGCACTGAAGCTTTCTTT.